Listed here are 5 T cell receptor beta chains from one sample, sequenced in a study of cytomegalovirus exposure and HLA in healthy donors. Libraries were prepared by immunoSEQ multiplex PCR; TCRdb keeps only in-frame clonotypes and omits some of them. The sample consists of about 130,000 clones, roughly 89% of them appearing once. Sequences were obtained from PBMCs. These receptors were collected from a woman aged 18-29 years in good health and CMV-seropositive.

CDR3 loop: CASGSGHQYQETQYF. CDR3 in DNA: TGTGCTAGTGGTTCTGGACACCAGTACCAAGAGACCCAGTACTTC. This chain joins TRBV12-5 and TRBJ2-5, with D perhaps TRBD1 (5 bases). Trimming cost V 4 bases and J 0 bases, with 12 bases left between them. CDR3 length: 15 residues. Per the germline V gene, CDR1 is LGHNT and CDR2 is FRNRAP.

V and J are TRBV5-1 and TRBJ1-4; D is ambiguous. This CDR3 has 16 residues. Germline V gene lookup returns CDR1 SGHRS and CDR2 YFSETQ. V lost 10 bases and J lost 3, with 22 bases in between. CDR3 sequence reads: CAPWPPPGVPNEKLFF. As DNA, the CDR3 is TGCGCCCCCTGGCCCCCCCCCGGGGTTCCTAATGAAAAACTGTTTTTT.

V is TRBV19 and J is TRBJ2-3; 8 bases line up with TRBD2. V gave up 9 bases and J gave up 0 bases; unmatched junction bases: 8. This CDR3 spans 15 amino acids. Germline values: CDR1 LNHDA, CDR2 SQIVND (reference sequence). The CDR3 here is CASTSLAGSTDTQYF. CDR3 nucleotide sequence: TGTGCCAGCACTTCCCTAGCGGGTAGCACAGATACGCAGTATTTT.

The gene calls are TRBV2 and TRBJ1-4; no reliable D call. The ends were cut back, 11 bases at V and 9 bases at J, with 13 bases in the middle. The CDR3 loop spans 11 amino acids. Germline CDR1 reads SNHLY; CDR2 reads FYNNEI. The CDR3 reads CAHDYGQKLFF. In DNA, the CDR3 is TGTGCCCACGACTACGGACAAAAACTGTTTTTT.

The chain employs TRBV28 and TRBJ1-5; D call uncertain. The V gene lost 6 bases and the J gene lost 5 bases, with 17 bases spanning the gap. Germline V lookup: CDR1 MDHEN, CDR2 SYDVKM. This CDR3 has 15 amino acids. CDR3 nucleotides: TGTGCCAGCAGCGAAAAGGGAGACGGAGATCAGCCCCAGCATTTT. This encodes CASSEKGDGDQPQHF.